This TCR beta chain was identified during a study of cytomegalovirus exposure and HLA in healthy donors. Broader study findings: Highly shared sequence variants in one cluster were likely a sequencing artifact. Presence/absence analysis assumed near-uniform sequencing depth across donors. Further analysis, carried out later, found HLA-associated TCR beta chains more clonally expanded than equally common other chains. Three of the chains that were CMV-associated were confirmed in vitro to be specific for CMV antigens.

V lost 4 bases to trimming and J lost 9 bases; unmatched junction nucleotides: 14. The CDR3 runs to 15 residues. CDR1 ENHRY and CDR2 SYGVKD come from the germline V gene. On this clone itself: The antigen is unknown.

Primers for the PCR totalled 60 Vbeta and 13 Jbeta. Data came from immunoSEQ multiplex PCR; TCRdb stores just in-frame clones and leaves some out. The sample lists 100,000 or so clones, 70% to 80% seen once, with over 5% in the top ten. Sequencing input: PBMCs. The chain links TRBV10-3 to TRBJ2-7; 8 bases are a match to TRBD1. This clonotype originated in a female donor in good health and CMV-seropositive. Here the CDR3 DNA reads TGTGCCATCAGTGCCTCCGTGATGGGACAGGCAGTGCAGTACTTC. Amino acid sequence: CAISASVMGQAVQYF.